A selection of T cell receptor beta chains follows, all from one sample in a study of cytomegalovirus exposure and HLA in healthy donors. This table comes from immunoSEQ multiplex PCR, and its TCRdb copy is limited to in-frame clones, with some not included. Found here are 65,000 to 85,000 clones, about 81% of them singletons; the top ten hold roughly 2.6%. Material for sequencing was PBMCs. Receptors originate from a woman aged 50 to 60 in good health and CMV-seronegative. Both conserved end residues are trimmed from each CDR3.

ASSYDRMNTEAF TRBJ1-1 TRBV7-2
ASSSHGGGRETQY TRBJ2-5 TRBV9
ASSVPGLAGGTGANVLT TRBJ2-6 TRBV2
ASSSPWREEKLF TRBJ1-4 TRBV5-6
ASTLTGGGTEAF TRBJ1-1 TRBV5-1
ASSHHFGGQGAWGYT TRBJ1-2 TRBV7-9
ASSIEGRGNEKLF TRBJ1-4 TRBV19
ASSFRRQVINEKLF TRBJ1-4 TRBV28
ASSVRGGLADNEQF TRBJ2-1 TRBV7-9
ASSNDLTGYGYT TRBJ1-2 TRBV28
ASSGTPTNEQF TRBJ2-1 TRBV28
ASSPKGETGELF TRBJ2-2 TRBV18
ASSSGTSGLYNEQF TRBJ2-1 TRBV11-2
ASSEEAGTANHNYGYT TRBJ1-2 TRBV6-1
ASSGGRREVPIANYGYT TRBJ1-2 TRBV7-4
ASSPTNPPYEQY TRBJ2-7 TRBV28
ASSLGGRGAETQY TRBJ2-5 TRBV7-2
ASSRDTINTEAF TRBJ1-1 TRBV6-4
ASSLTTTSGSYEQY TRBJ2-7 TRBV28
ASSLAGRAGQPQH TRBJ1-5 TRBV5-1
ASRSGLAGHEQY TRBJ2-7 TRBV27
ATKAGNMNTEAF TRBJ1-1 TRBV19
ASSLEGGSLQETQY TRBJ2-5 TRBV5-1